The rows below give T cell receptor beta chains drawn from one sample of a study of post-analysis software for immune sequencing data. TCRdb analysed the PCR reads with MiXCR anew, one entry per CDR3 protein. Counted here are roughly 570,000 distinct CDR3 sequences, around 31% occurring once; the ten biggest clones make up around 6%. The source material was blood. These receptors were collected from a girl aged 2 to 17 with multiple sclerosis. The CDR3 runs from the conserved cysteine through the conserved F or W. The D gene is left open where the match is weak. Size values are once, few and many counts, or a class for expanded clones, and some rows have none.

abundance	v_gene	j_gene	d_gene	CDR3nt	CDR3aa
NA	TRBV5-1	TRBJ2-1	TRBD2	TGCGCCAGCAGACTGGAGCCAGCGGGGGGTCTTTACAATGAGCAGTTCTTC	CASRLEPAGGLYNEQFF
NA	TRBV28	TRBJ1-2	NA	TGTGCCAGCAAGGTACAGGGTGATTATGGCTACACCTTC	CASKVQGDYGYTF
NA	TRBV15	TRBJ1-2	TRBD1	TGTGCCACCAGCATCCTCGACAGGGGGCTTAACTATGGCTACACCTTC	CATSILDRGLNYGYTF
NA	TRBV25-1	TRBJ1-1	TRBD1	TGTGCCAGCAGAGGAGACAGGGGGGTGAACACTGAAGCTTTCTTT	CASRGDRGVNTEAFF
few	TRBV7-2	TRBJ2-3	TRBD2	TGTGCCAGCAGCCTCCGGGGGGGGCGGTCAGATACGCAGTATTTT	CASSLRGGRSDTQYF
few	TRBV4-1	TRBJ2-1	NA	TGCGCCAGCAGCCAAGATTTGGGATCCTCCTACAATGAGCAGTTCTTC	CASSQDLGSSYNEQFF
few	TRBV4-1	TRBJ1-1	NA	TGCGCCAGCAGCCAGGCACAGGGTTCGAGCACTGAAGCTTTCTTT	CASSQAQGSSTEAFF
NA	TRBV20-1	TRBJ1-1	TRBD1	TGCAGTGCTAGGGCGGGACAGGCCCACCCTGAAGCTTTCTTT	CSARAGQAHPEAFF
few	TRBV20-1	TRBJ2-1	NA	TGCAGTGCGGGCGGGGATTACTACAATGAGCAGTTCTTC	CSAGGDYYNEQFF
NA	TRBV20-1	TRBJ2-3	NA	TGCAGTGCCGGGATCACAGATACGCAGTATTTT	CSAGITDTQYF
NA	TRBV20-1	TRBJ1-2	NA	TGCAGTGCTAGACAGGCCCCAGGAGAGGGCTACACCTTC	CSARQAPGEGYTF
NA	TRBV5-1	TRBJ1-1	TRBD1	TGCGCCAGCAGCCCCGATAAGGGGGCGCTTGTCACTGAAGCTTTCTTT	CASSPDKGALVTEAFF
few	TRBV6-1	TRBJ2-1	TRBD2	TGTGCCAGCTGTCGACTAGCGGGGGGGAGCTCCTACAATGAGCAGTTCTTC	CASCRLAGGSSYNEQFF
few	TRBV4-1	TRBJ1-2	TRBD1	TGCGCCAGCAGCCATGGGACAGGGGCCTACTATGGCTACACCTTC	CASSHGTGAYYGYTF
NA	TRBV20-1	TRBJ2-1	NA	TGCAGTGCTAGCCGGGACATCTCCTACAATGAGCAGTTCTTC	CSASRDISYNEQFF
NA	TRBV3-1	TRBJ1-6	NA	TGTGCCAGCAGCCACTTCGCGCGTAATTCACCCCTCCACTTT	CASSHFARNSPLHF
NA	TRBV28	TRBJ2-4	NA	TGTGCCAGTAAGAGGGGGGACATTCAGTACTTC	CASKRGDIQYF
few	TRBV10-1	TRBJ1-2	NA	TGCGCCAGCAGTGAGTTGGCGAACTATGGCTACACCTTC	CASSELANYGYTF
NA	TRBV19	TRBJ2-3	TRBD1	TGTGCCAGTAGTATAGGACAGGGGCCCGATACGCAGTATTTT	CASSIGQGPDTQYF
few	TRBV29-1	TRBJ1-1	NA	TGCAGCGTTGAAGGGGCATCTCGAGGCACTGAAGCTTTCTTT	CSVEGASRGTEAFF
NA	TRBV6-1	TRBJ1-1	NA	TGTGCCAGTGTCGAACAGTACACTGAAGCTTTCTTT	CASVEQYTEAFF
NA	TRBV27	TRBJ2-5	TRBD2	TGTGCCAGCAACGACGGGACTAGCGGGGGGCGGGGGACCCAGTACTTC	CASNDGTSGGRGTQYF
NA	TRBV7-9	TRBJ2-5	NA	TGTGCCAGCAGCTTAGAACAGGGACACCCTCGGGGGACCCAGTACTTC	CASSLEQGHPRGTQYF
few	TRBV4-1	TRBJ1-6	NA	TGCGCCAGCAGCCAAAGGGGAGGCCCAAATTCACCCCTCCACTTT	CASSQRGGPNSPLHF
few	TRBV20-1	TRBJ1-2	TRBD1	TGCAGTGCTAGAGATGGACAGGGCTATGGCTACACCTTC	CSARDGQGYGYTF
few	TRBV12-3/TRBV12-4	TRBJ1-5	NA	TGTGCCAGCAGGCCCTCGGGGGGGTCTCGTCAGCCCCAGCATTTT	CASRPSGGSRQPQHF
once	TRBV29-1	TRBJ2-1	TRBD2	TGCAGCGGCGGGGAGGGGCTGAATGAGCAGTTCTTC	CSGGEGLNEQFF
NA	TRBV20-1	TRBJ2-3	NA	TGCAGTGCCCCATCAGGCCTTCGCACAGATACGCAGTATTTT	CSAPSGLRTDTQYF
NA	TRBV20-1	TRBJ2-4	NA	TGCAGTGCTAGAGGTGTAGCCGTATCACTCAAGGAGATCCAGTACTTC	CSARGVAVSLKEIQYF
few	TRBV12-3/TRBV12-4	TRBJ2-3	TRBD2	TGTGCCAGCAGTGAGCGGGGGGGACCAGATACGCAGTATTTT	CASSERGGPDTQYF
NA	TRBV20-1	TRBJ1-2	TRBD1	TGCAGTGCTAGAGACCGGACAGGGTGGCACTATGGCTACACCTTC	CSARDRTGWHYGYTF
few	TRBV25-1	TRBJ1-5	NA	TGTGCCAGCAGTCCCCAGGGGTTGGGTCAGCCCCAGCATTTT	CASSPQGLGQPQHF
many	TRBV29-1	TRBJ1-2	NA	TGCAGCGCCGACAGCAACTATGGCTACACCTTC	CSADSNYGYTF
NA	TRBV6-5	TRBJ1-2	TRBD1	TGTGCCAGCAGTCGCCCCCTGGGACAGGGACCTGGCTACACCTTC	CASSRPLGQGPGYTF
NA	TRBV6-6	TRBJ2-3	NA	TGTGCCAGCGGTTACAGGGCCCTCACAGATACGCAGTATTTT	CASGYRALTDTQYF
few	TRBV11-2	TRBJ2-1	NA	TGTGCCAGCAGCCCAAGGGACACCAAGTACAATGAGCAGTTCTTC	CASSPRDTKYNEQFF
few	TRBV15	TRBJ2-7	NA	TGTGCCACCAGCAGAGCCCTCCTAGGCTCCTACGAGCAGTACTTC	CATSRALLGSYEQYF
NA	TRBV20-1	TRBJ1-5	NA	TGCAGTGCTAGTGACTCCCGCAATCAGCCCCAGCATTTT	CSASDSRNQPQHF
few	TRBV14	TRBJ2-5	NA	TGTGCCAGCAGCCAAATTGGAGAGACCCAGTACTTC	CASSQIGETQYF
NA	TRBV5-1	TRBJ1-6	NA	TGCGCCAGCAGCTTGACACCAACCAATTCACCCCTCCACTTT	CASSLTPTNSPLHF
NA	TRBV7-9	TRBJ1-2	TRBD1	TGTGCCAGCAGCTTAGCTGGCAGGGGGAATCATGGCTACACCTTC	CASSLAGRGNHGYTF
NA	TRBV5-1	TRBJ2-5	TRBD1	TGCGCCAGCAGTTCCGACAGGGGTGGAGAGACCCAGTACTTC	CASSSDRGGETQYF
few	TRBV14	TRBJ1-2	NA	TGTGCCAGCAGCCAATCGGAGAGCGGCTACACCTTC	CASSQSESGYTF
NA	TRBV12-3/TRBV12-4	TRBJ1-1	NA	TGTGCCAGCACCAAGGGACACCAACTAGAAGCTTTCTTT	CASTKGHQLEAFF
NA	TRBV20-1	TRBJ2-5	NA	TGCAGTGCGAATCCTTCGTCAGTAGGAGAGGCCCAGTACTTC	CSANPSSVGEAQYF
few	TRBV29-1	TRBJ1-5	NA	TGCAGCGCTGGGGGGTTGAATCAGCCCCAGCATTTT	CSAGGLNQPQHF
few	TRBV29-1	TRBJ2-5	TRBD1	TGCAGCGTTTCGCGAGGGACAGGGATCCAAGAGACCCAGTACTTC	CSVSRGTGIQETQYF
NA	TRBV5-1	TRBJ1-1	TRBD1	TGCGCCAGCAGCTTGCCCCCGGGACAGGGAGGTCGGAGCACTGAAGCTTTCTTT	CASSLPPGQGGRSTEAFF
NA	TRBV19	TRBJ1-1	NA	TGTGCCAGTAGTATAACAGCAAACATGAACACTGAAGCTTTCTTT	CASSITANMNTEAFF
NA	TRBV5-5	TRBJ2-3	NA	TGTGCCAGCAGCTTGGTTCGTACAGAAACAGATACGCAGTATTTT	CASSLVRTETDTQYF
few	TRBV14	TRBJ2-1	NA	TGTGCCAGCAGCCAAGCCCGGGGCGGTGAGCAGTTCTTC	CASSQARGGEQFF